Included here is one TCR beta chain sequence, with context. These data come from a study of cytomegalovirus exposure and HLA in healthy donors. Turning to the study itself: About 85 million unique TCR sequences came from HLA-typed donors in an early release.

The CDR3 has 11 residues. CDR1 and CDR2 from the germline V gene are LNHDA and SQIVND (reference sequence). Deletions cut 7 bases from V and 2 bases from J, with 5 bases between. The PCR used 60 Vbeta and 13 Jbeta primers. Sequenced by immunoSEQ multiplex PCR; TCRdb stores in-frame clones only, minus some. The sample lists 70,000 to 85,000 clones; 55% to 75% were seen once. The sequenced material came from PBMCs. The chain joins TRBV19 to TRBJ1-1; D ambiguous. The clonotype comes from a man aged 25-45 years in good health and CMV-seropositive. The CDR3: CASTQNTEAFF. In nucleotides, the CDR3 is TGTGCCAGTACCCAAAACACTGAAGCTTTCTTT.